The clone carrying this TCR beta chain was found a few times. What it recognizes is unknown. V lost 1 base, J lost 5 bases, and 4 bases lay in between. Per the germline V gene, CDR1 is SGHNT and CDR2 is YYREEE (reference sequence). This CDR3 has 12 amino acids. The record originates from a study of T cell repertoires and HLA-DP antigens. Background on the study: Transduced HeLa cells presented HLA-DP to CD4+ T cells. Study findings and constraints: Previously undetected clones averaged 36.3% and 50.6% against the two alleles respectively. Sorted CD137+ clonality was about 0.4 for both alloantigens, versus about 0.042 pre-culture.

Untouched CD4+ T cells were isolated by negative selection, averaging roughly 98% purity. Repertoires were generated with immunoSEQ multiplex PCR, while TCRdb's copy carries only in-frame clones and drops some. The table shows about 73,000 clones, with just under 80% occurring only once. This TCR was sampled from a man in his fifties or sixties in good health and CMV-seronegative. Sequencing input: CD4+ T cells from PBMCs. V gene TRBV5-4 combines with J gene TRBJ2-1; D remains unclear. CDR3 bases: TGTGCCAGCAGCTTGCAGAACAATGAGCAGTTCTTC. Amino acids: CASSLQNNEQFF.